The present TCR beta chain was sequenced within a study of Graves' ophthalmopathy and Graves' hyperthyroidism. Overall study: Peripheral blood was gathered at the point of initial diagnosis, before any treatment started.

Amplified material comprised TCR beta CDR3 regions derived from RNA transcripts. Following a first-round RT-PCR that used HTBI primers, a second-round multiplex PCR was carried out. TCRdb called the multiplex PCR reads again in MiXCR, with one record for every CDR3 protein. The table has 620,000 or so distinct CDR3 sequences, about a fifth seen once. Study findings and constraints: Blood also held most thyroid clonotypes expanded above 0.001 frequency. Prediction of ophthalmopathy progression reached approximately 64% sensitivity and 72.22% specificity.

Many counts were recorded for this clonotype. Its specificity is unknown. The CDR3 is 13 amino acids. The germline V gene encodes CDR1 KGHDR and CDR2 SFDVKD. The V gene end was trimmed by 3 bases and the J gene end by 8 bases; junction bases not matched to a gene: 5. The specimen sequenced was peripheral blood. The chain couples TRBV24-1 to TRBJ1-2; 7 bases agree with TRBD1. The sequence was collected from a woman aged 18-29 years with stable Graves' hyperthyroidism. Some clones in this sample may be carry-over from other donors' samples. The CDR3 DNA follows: TGTGCCACCAGTGATGACAGGGCCTCAGGCTACACCTTC. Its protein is CATSDDRASGYTF.